The 15 T cell receptor beta chains below were found in one sample sequenced in a study of regulatory T cells in long-lasting Graves disease. Time point described: newly diagnosed GD, antithyroid drugs for less than 3 months. From RNA extracted from PBMCs, the TCR library was made. iRepertoire HTBI primers and Arm-PCR of CDR3 regions built TCR beta libraries. TCRdb ran MiXCR on the multiplex PCR reads and lists one entry per CDR3 protein. The sample shows hundreds of thousands of distinct CDR3 sequences, 15% to 20% of them seen only once. Source: peripheral blood mononuclear cells (PBMCs), taken at new diagnosis, from a patient treated with antithyroid drugs. The origin of the receptors is a female donor with Graves disease.

This clonotype was detected ten times or more. The CDR3 reads CASRTGGSNQPQHF. CDR3 nucleotides: TGTGCCAGTAGGACCGGGGGTAGCAATCAGCCCCAGCATTTT. The chain recombines TRBV19 with TRBJ1-5; TRBD1 is a possible D gene (5 bases). The CDR3 contains 14 residues. Looked up from germline, CDR1 is LNHDA and CDR2 is SQIVND (reference sequence). Trimming pared 6 bases from V and 0 bases from J, leaving 9 bases between.

This clonotype has a count of ten or more. The chain is built from TRBV7-2 and TRBJ2-1, with TRBD2 matching over 9 bases. CDR3 length: 14 amino acids. Germline V lookup: CDR1 SGHTA, CDR2 FQGNSA. The J segment lost 7 bases and the V segment lost 3 bases, leaving 4 bases of the junction unmatched. The CDR3 protein is CASSLGGRGNEQFF. CDR3 nucleotides: TGTGCCAGCAGCTTGGGCGGGAGGGGAAATGAGCAGTTCTTC.

This clonotype was seen a handful of times. This rearrangement joins TRBV9 to TRBJ2-7; TRBD2 might be the D (5 bases). Per the germline V gene, CDR1 is SGDLS and CDR2 is YYNGEE. Trimming shortened V by 2 bases and J by 0 bases, and 12 bases separated the two germline ends. The CDR3 runs to 15 residues. In nucleotides, the CDR3 is TGTGCCAGCAGCGTTGGAGCGGAGAGCTCCTACGAGCAGTACTTC. Protein product: CASSVGAESSYEQYF.

CDR3: CASTFRGLDEQYF. DNA of the CDR3: TGTGCCAGCACCTTCCGGGGGCTCGACGAGCAGTACTTC. The chain is built from TRBV28 and TRBJ2-7; D is perhaps TRBD1 or TRBD2 (6 bases each). The ends were cut back, 7 bases at V and 5 bases at J, with 15 bases in the middle. Germline V gives CDR1 MDHEN, CDR2 SYDVKM. This CDR3 spans 13 amino acids.

This clonotype was detected only a few times. The rearrangement links TRBV29-1 to TRBJ2-7; TRBD1 aligns across 10 bases. Germline CDR1 and CDR2: SQVTM and ANQGSEA. The CDR3 extends over 14 amino acids. Trimming removed 7 bases from V and 7 bases from J; junction bases left unmatched: 13. This CDR3 is CSAGQGPPNYEQYF. CDR3 in DNA: TGCAGCGCGGGACAGGGGCCACCTAATTATGAGCAGTACTTC.

The table lists this clonotype with a count of one. In nucleotides, the CDR3 is TGTGCCAGCTCACCAAGGCGGGTGGGGACCTACGAGCAGTACTTC. Protein sequence: CASSPRRVGTYEQYF. J is TRBJ2-7 and V is TRBV18; D might be TRBD2 (5 bases). The CDR3 contains 15 residues. CDR1 and CDR2 (germline): KGHSH, LQKENI. The V end lost 2 bases, the J end lost 2 bases, and 13 bases lay between the germline ends.

This clonotype has ten or more counts. The rearrangement joins TRBV27 to TRBJ2-7, with TRBD1 matching 7 bases. The germline CDR1 and CDR2 sequences are MNHEY and SMNVEV (reference sequence). Trimming removed 5 bases from V and 1 base from J; junction bases left unmatched: 11. CDR3 length: 16 amino acids. The CDR3: CASSTKAGTVSYEQYF. CDR3 nucleotide sequence: TGTGCCAGCAGTACCAAGGCCGGGACAGTATCCTACGAGCAGTACTTC.

Notes on this clonotype: A read error is the likely source, as a far larger clone sits one nucleotide away. The genes are TRBV7-6 and TRBJ2-1, with 7 positions matching TRBD2. CDR1 is SGHVS, CDR2 FNYEAQ, per germline. The CDR3 totals 15 residues. The CDR3 bases are TGTACCAGCAGCTTAAGGTTGCGGGAGAGGGAGGAGCAGTTCTTC. Its translation is CTSSLRLREREEQFF.

This clonotype was seen many times. This sequence joins TRBV15 and TRBJ1-5; 7 bases fit TRBD1. The CDR3 sequence is 16 residues long. V trimming: 0 bases; J trimming: 4 bases; junction bases outside the gene matches: 6. Germline V lookup: CDR1 LNHNV, CDR2 YYDKDF (reference sequence). CDR3 sequence: CATSRDLAGGNQPQHF. CDR3 in DNA: TGTGCCACCAGCAGAGATCTAGCAGGGGGTAATCAGCCCCAGCATTTT.

This clonotype was found many times. The chain has TRBV12-3 or TRBV12-4 and TRBJ2-1; TRBD2 matches 15 bases. This CDR3 has 20 residues. Unmatched junction bases numbered 21, after V lost 8 bases and J lost 7 bases. CDR3 amino acids: CASLQPGPGLAGGPLNEQFF. The CDR3 DNA reads as TGTGCCAGCCTTCAACCCGGCCCGGGACTAGCGGGAGGCCCCTTAAATGAGCAGTTCTTC.

The sample holds many counts of this clonotype. This rearrangement joins TRBV12-3 or TRBV12-4 to TRBJ1-5; 10 bases agree with TRBD1. The CDR3 consists of 13 residues. V trimming: 5 bases; J trimming: 9 bases; junction bases outside the gene matches: 4. CDR3 DNA sequence: TGTGCCAGCAGTGAAGGACAGGGGGTGCCCCAGCATTTT. Translating gives CASSEGQGVPQHF.

There are a few counts of this clonotype. Since the CDR3 does not end with the conserved phenylalanine or tryptophan, this likely comes from a read error. The limits of the CDR3 on the DNA are not certain, so only TCRdb's listed CDR3 is given. The gene calls are TRBV7-8 and TRBJ2-5; the table's D call, TRBD2, has no DNA check behind it. The CDR3 totals 14 residues, both ends included. Germline CDR1 is SGHVS and CDR2 is FQNEAQ. CDR3 residues: CASSLELGLETLYV.

This chain links TRBV7-9 with TRBJ1-2; D ambiguous. The CDR3 is 14 residues long. V gave up 1 base and J gave up 0 bases, with 6 bases separating them. Germline CDR1 SEHNR, CDR2 FQNEAQ (reference sequence). The CDR3: CASSLETANYGYTF. CDR3 sequence (DNA): TGTGCCAGCAGCTTAGAAACGGCTAACTATGGCTACACCTTC.

This clonotype was picked up many times. The genes are TRBV29-1 and TRBJ2-2; D uncertain. V was pared by 7 bases and J by 4 bases, with 10 bases between. The CDR3 is 12 residues long. Per germline, CDR1 SQVTM and CDR2 ANQGSEA. CDR3 region: CSAGSGTGELFF. CDR3 bases: TGCAGCGCCGGATCAGGCACCGGGGAGCTGTTTTTT.

This chain uses TRBV6-2 or TRBV6-3 with TRBJ1-1, with D hard to call. The CDR3 sequence is 14 residues long. CDR1 is MNHEY and CDR2 is SVGEGT in the germline V gene. V lost 5 bases and J lost 0, with 10 bases in between. This CDR3 reads CASSEDPLNTEAFF. Here the CDR3 DNA reads TGTGCCAGCAGTGAGGACCCGCTGAACACTGAAGCTTTCTTT.